A single sample is the source of the 23 T cell receptor beta chains below, sequenced in a study of neurological immune-mediated disorders. TCRdb ran MiXCR on the 5' RACE reads and lists one entry per CDR3 protein. Among 35,000 to 50,000 distinct CDR3 sequences listed, about 14% were seen once. Sample: CD4+ T cells from blood. The source of these receptors is a woman aged 55-70 years with HTLV-1-associated myelopathy (HAM/TSP).

This clonotype was seen at least ten times. The chain has TRBV6-2 or TRBV6-3 and TRBJ1-2; D not certain. The CDR3 covers 17 residues. Germline values: CDR1 MNHEY, CDR2 SVGEGT. The V and J ends lost 7 bases and 11 bases respectively, with 32 bases between them. CDR3 in DNA: TGTGCCAGCACGTCCCATTACAGTTTCGTGGGCCTTCTACAATACACCTTC. Translated, it gives CASTSHYSFVGLLQYTF.

This clonotype was seen many times. The chain recombines TRBV11-1 with TRBJ2-3; 9 positions match TRBD1. Unmatched junction bases numbered 7, after V lost 5 bases and J lost 1 base. The CDR3 has 16 residues. CDR1 and CDR2 from the germline V gene are SGHAT and FQDESV (reference sequence). The chain's CDR3 is CASSARTGGGTDTQYF. CDR3 sequence (DNA): TGTGCCAGCAGCGCTCGAACAGGGGGCGGCACAGATACGCAGTATTTT.

This clonotype has at least ten counts. The genes are TRBV15 and TRBJ2-2; D uncertain. Germline V gene sequence: CDR1 LNHNV, CDR2 YYDKDF (reference sequence). The CDR3 is 16 amino acids. V gave up 0 bases and J gave up 5 bases, with 13 bases separating them. Here the CDR3 DNA reads TGTGCCACCAGCAGAGAGGGCCTGGGCGGAACCGGGGAGCTGTTTTTT. The encoded protein is CATSREGLGGTGELFF.

This clonotype was recorded at least ten times. V and J are TRBV10-3 and TRBJ1-2; D gene unclear. The germline CDR1 and CDR2 sequences are ENHRY and SYGVKD. The CDR3 is made up of 13 amino acids. The germline V and J ends were trimmed by 4 bases and 2 bases, with 8 bases remaining between them. In DNA, the CDR3 is TGTGCCATCAGTGCGTCTCCAAACTATGGCTACACCTTC. As protein: CAISASPNYGYTF.

Of note for this clonotype: At one end the junction does not follow the germline gene, possibly because of a read error. V usage is TRBV3-1 and J usage is TRBJ2-1; 11 bases map to TRBD2. The length of the CDR3 is 17 residues. CDR1 is LGHDT and CDR2 is YNNKEL in the germline V gene (reference sequence). This chain's CDR3 is CAISQEPGLAVGREQFF. CDR3 nucleotides: TGTGCCATCAGCCAAGAGCCGGGACTAGCGGTGGGGCGGGAGCAGTTCTTC.

The table lists this clonotype with many counts. CDR3 residues: CASSFRGTTDTQYF. CDR3 coding DNA: TGTGCCAGCAGCTTCAGGGGCACAACAGATACGCAGTATTTT. V is TRBV7-9 and J is TRBJ2-3, with D perhaps TRBD1 (6 bases). Deletions cut 3 bases from V and 3 bases from J, with 10 bases between. CDR3 length: 14 residues. Germline values: CDR1 SEHNR, CDR2 FQNEAQ (reference sequence).

The genes are TRBV12-3 or TRBV12-4 and TRBJ2-7, with TRBD2 matching 8 bases. J lost 0 bases, V lost 2 bases, and 0 bases had no gene match. The CDR3 runs 14 residues. The CDR3 region is CASSLLAGSYEQYF. CDR3 DNA sequence: TGTGCCAGCAGTTTACTAGCGGGCTCCTACGAGCAGTACTTC.

This clonotype was recorded at least ten times. V is TRBV9 and J is TRBJ1-1; unclear D gene. The CDR3 runs to 13 residues. Trimming removed 0 bases from V and 2 bases from J, with 5 bases in between. The germline V gene encodes CDR1 SGDLS and CDR2 YYNGEE. The CDR3 loop is CASSVARNTEAFF. The CDR3 DNA follows: TGTGCCAGCAGCGTAGCTCGAAACACTGAAGCTTTCTTT. The full variable domain, with the rest looked up from reference TRBV9 and TRBJ1-1, is DSGVTQTPKHLITATGQRVTLRCSPRSGDLSVYWYQQSLDQGLQFLIQYYNGEERAKGNILERFSAQQFPDLHSELNLSSLELGDSALYFCASSVARNTEAFFGQGTRLTVV.

This clonotype was detected ten times or more. The V and J genes are TRBV10-3 and TRBJ2-1; 10 bases agree with TRBD1. The CDR3 contains 16 residues. V gave up 0 bases and J gave up 5 bases; unmatched junction bases: 4. Germline values: CDR1 ENHRY, CDR2 SYGVKD. CDR3 sequence: CAISESRQGANNEQFF. DNA of the CDR3: TGTGCCATCAGTGAGTCGAGACAGGGGGCTAACAATGAGCAGTTCTTC.

This clonotype was detected many times. The genes are TRBV5-1 and TRBJ1-5; no firm D call. Germline CDR1 and CDR2: SGHRS and YFSETQ. The V end was cut by 5 bases, the J end by 6 bases, with 12 bases between. CDR3 length: 13 residues. CDR3 loop: CASRELEGQPQHF. The DNA of the CDR3 is TGCGCCAGCAGGGAACTGGAGGGTCAGCCCCAGCATTTT.

This clonotype was counted many times. The chain couples TRBV5-1 to TRBJ2-2; D is unresolved. The CDR3 covers 15 residues. V was cut by 0 bases and J by 5 bases, with 11 bases left in between. Germline lookup yields CDR1 SGHRS and CDR2 YFSETQ. CDR3: CASSLEGIGTGELFF. The CDR3 coding sequence is TGCGCCAGCAGCTTGGAGGGCATTGGTACCGGGGAGCTGTTTTTT.

In this sample, this clonotype turned up a few times. The chain carries TRBV5-1 and TRBJ2-3; 9 bases match TRBD2. V lost 4 bases to trimming and J lost 3 bases; unmatched junction nucleotides: 3. From germline, CDR1 is SGHRS and CDR2 YFSETQ. CDR3 length: 14 residues. CDR3 loop: CASSPRGGTDTQYF. CDR3 coding DNA: TGCGCCAGCAGCCCGCGGGGGGGTACAGATACGCAGTATTTT.

This clonotype was detected many times. This chain connects TRBV5-1 to TRBJ2-1; 11 positions match TRBD2. The junction had 1 base not matched to a gene; V was cut back by 0 bases and J by 5 bases. The CDR3 contains 15 residues. Germline assignment: CDR1 SGHRS and CDR2 YFSETQ. For the CDR3, the DNA is TGCGCCAGCAGCTTGGGACTAGCGGGACACAATGAGCAGTTCTTC. The encoded protein is CASSLGLAGHNEQFF. The full variable domain, completed using reference TRBV5-1 and TRBJ2-1, is KAGVTQTPRYLIKTRGQQVTLSCSPISGHRSVSWYQQTPGQGLQFLFEYFSETQRNKGNFPGRFSGRQFSNSRSEMNVSTLELGDSALYLCASSLGLAGHNEQFFGPGTRLTVL.

The sample holds many counts of this clonotype. In DNA form, the CDR3 reads TGCAGTGCTAGAGCACCCGGGGCCCATAACGGTGGCTACACCTTC. This gives the protein CSARAPGAHNGGYTF. The chain is built from TRBV20-1 and TRBJ1-2, with a weak D call TRBD1 (5 bases). V gave up 1 base and J gave up 7 bases, with 19 bases separating them. CDR1 and CDR2 from the germline V gene are DFQATT and SNEGSKA (reference sequence). This CDR3 contains 15 residues.

This clonotype appeared many times. The chain is built from TRBV7-9 and TRBJ2-6, with D unclear. V dropped 2 bases and J dropped 0 bases, with 14 bases sitting between them. The CDR3 extends over 18 amino acids. Per the germline V gene, CDR1 is SEHNR and CDR2 is FQNEAQ (reference sequence). The CDR3 sequence: CASSLSLAGASGANVLTF. The DNA for the CDR3 is TGTGCCAGCAGCTTATCGCTGGCAGGCGCCTCTGGGGCCAACGTCCTGACTTTC.

For this clonotype: This could be a read error, since a much larger clone is one nucleotide away. The V and J genes are TRBV13 and TRBJ2-7; a weak D match, TRBD1 (7 bases). This CDR3 has 15 amino acids. The V gene's germline CDR1 is PRHDT and CDR2 FYEKMQ (reference sequence). The DNA for the CDR3 is TGTGCCATCAGCCGCCGGGACTCAGGGGGATACGAGCAGTACTTC. Its translation: CAISRRDSGGYEQYF.

This clonotype came up many times. V usage is TRBV20-1 and J usage is TRBJ2-2; D is possibly TRBD1 or TRBD2 (5 bases each). Germline assignment: CDR1 DFQATT and CDR2 SNEGSKA (reference sequence). The CDR3 has 19 amino acids. Trimming left V 0 bases short and J 0 bases short, with 20 bases between. The CDR3 DNA reads TGCAGTGCTAGAGACCATACCCCGGGACCGACGGCGAACACCGGGGAGCTGTTTTTT. Translation gives CSARDHTPGPTANTGELFF.

In its sample, this clonotype is medium-sized. The V and J genes are TRBV20-1 and TRBJ2-3; no clear D gene. Looked up from germline, CDR1 is DFQATT and CDR2 is SNEGSKA (reference sequence). V was trimmed by 5 bases and J by 3 bases, leaving 9 bases between them. This CDR3 has 12 residues. The CDR3 spells CSAPDGTDTQYF. Here the CDR3 DNA reads TGCAGTGCTCCCGACGGGACAGATACGCAGTATTTT.

At least ten counts were recorded for this clonotype. This chain links TRBV27 with TRBJ1-4, with TRBD1 identical over 10 bases. Germline CDR1 MNHEY, CDR2 SMNVEV (reference sequence). This CDR3 has 14 amino acids. V was clipped by 5 bases and J by 8 bases; unmatched bases: 5. For the CDR3, the DNA is TGTGCCAGCAGTAGGACAGGGGGGTACGAAAAACTGTTTTTT. Translated, it gives CASSRTGGYEKLFF.

This clonotype appeared many times. The V gene is TRBV12-3 or TRBV12-4, the J gene TRBJ2-6; D could derive from TRBD1 or TRBD2 (6 bases each). The CDR3 runs 15 residues. Trimming left V 4 bases short and J 3 bases short, with 10 bases between. In nucleotides, the CDR3 is TGTGCCAGCAGTTCGGGGGCGGGTGGGGCCAACGTCCTGACTTTC. The encoded protein is CASSSGAGGANVLTF.

This clonotype was seen repeatedly, ten times or more. The V gene is TRBV7-2, the J gene TRBJ1-2, with 9 bases matching TRBD1. Trimming took 5 bases from V and 4 from J; bases not matched to a gene: 8. CDR1 is SGHTA and CDR2 is FQGNSA in the germline V gene. This CDR3 spans 15 amino acids. The CDR3 here is CASSPGQGAGYGYTF. The CDR3 DNA sequence: TGTGCCAGCAGCCCGGGACAGGGCGCAGGCTATGGCTACACCTTC.

This clonotype was counted at least ten times. V usage is TRBV5-1 and J usage is TRBJ1-5, with 11 bases lining up with TRBD1. Losses at the gene ends were 4 bases for V and 7 bases for J; bases not matched to a gene: 10. CDR1 SGHRS and CDR2 YFSETQ come from the germline V gene. There are 16 residues in the CDR3. The CDR3 spells CASSLGQGAWGQPQHF. CDR3 nucleotides: TGCGCCAGCAGCCTAGGACAGGGGGCCTGGGGGCAGCCCCAGCATTTT.

This chain uses TRBV24-1 with TRBJ1-2; the D gene is possibly TRBD1 (5 bases). This CDR3 is 14 amino acids long. V was cut by 9 bases and J by 4 bases, with 17 bases left in between. Germline V gene data show CDR1 as KGHDR and CDR2 as SFDVKD. The CDR3 loop reads CATYIAPGPYGYTF. The CDR3 DNA reads TGTGCCACCTACATCGCCCCAGGGCCCTATGGCTACACCTTC.